Following are 23 T cell receptor beta chains from one sample sequenced in a study of blood T cell repertoires in COVID-19. TCRdb keeps only in-frame clones here, not all; method: immunoSEQ multiplex PCR. This sample has some 70,000 clones; about 88% occur once, and the top ten carry about 2.7%. Sequenced input: peripheral blood. These receptors all stem from a man between 65 and 85 years old with active or convalescent COVID-19.

J is TRBJ1-1 and V is TRBV27; possibly TRBD1 for D (6 bases). This CDR3 has 17 residues. CDR1 is MNHEY, CDR2 SMNVEV, per germline (reference sequence). The ends were cut back, 6 bases at V and 3 bases at J, with 23 bases in the middle. The CDR3 DNA reads as TGTGCCAGCAGCTCGTCTCGGGGGGCTATTAGGTACACTGAAGCTTTCTTT. Its translation is CASSSSRGAIRYTEAFF.

The chain uses TRBV5-1 and TRBJ1-1, with 8 bases that match TRBD1. The germline CDR1 and CDR2 sequences are SGHRS and YFSETQ. CDR3 length: 14 amino acids. The J segment lost 5 bases and the V segment lost 2 bases, leaving 5 bases of the junction unmatched. The chain's CDR3 is CASSFPQGGTEAFF. For the CDR3, the DNA is TGCGCCAGCAGCTTTCCACAGGGGGGAACTGAAGCTTTCTTT.

The rearrangement links TRBV4-2 to TRBJ2-7; 9 nucleotides align to TRBD2. The V gene end was trimmed by 0 bases and the J gene end by 2 bases; junction bases not matched to a gene: 2. Germline CDR1 and CDR2: LGHNA and YNFKEQ. The CDR3 covers 15 residues. The CDR3 nucleotides are TGTGCCAGCAGCCAAGATGCTAGCGGGACCTACGAGCAGTACTTC. Translating it yields CASSQDASGTYEQYF.

This sequence joins TRBV15 and TRBJ1-3, with D hard to call. The V end lost 8 bases, the J end lost 4 bases, and 15 bases lay between the germline ends. The CDR3 length is 14 residues. Germline V CDR1 and CDR2: LNHNV, YYDKDF (reference sequence). The CDR3 coding sequence is TGTGCCACCTCCGGCCGGGGAACCGGAAACACCATATATTTT. This encodes CATSGRGTGNTIYF.

The chain has TRBV3-1 (or the pseudogene TRBV3-2) and TRBJ2-7, with D possibly TRBD2 on 5 matching bases. Germline V lookup: CDR1 LGHDT, CDR2 YNNKEL (reference sequence). V lost 0 bases and J 4 bases, leaving 10 bases between the germline ends. This CDR3 is 14 amino acids long. CDR3 sequence reads: CASSQDSRGYEQYF. CDR3 in DNA: TGTGCCAGCAGCCAAGATTCCCGGGGATACGAGCAGTACTTC.

This clone was picked up one time. The V call is TRBV19, the J call TRBJ1-2; unclear D gene. Germline V lookup: CDR1 LNHDA, CDR2 SQIVND (reference sequence). Deletions cut 8 bases from V and 2 bases from J, with 9 bases between. The CDR3 loop spans 12 amino acids. The CDR3: CASRRENYGYTF. Here the CDR3 DNA reads TGTGCCAGTCGACGGGAGAACTATGGCTACACCTTC.

This clone is categorized as medium-sized. The chain recombines TRBV29-1 with TRBJ1-1, with D possibly being TRBD1 (5 bases). Germline loops: CDR1 SQVTM, CDR2 ANQGSEA. CDR3 size: 12 residues. Written as DNA, the CDR3 is TGCAGTTACTCAGGGTTGGGGACTGAAGCTTTCTTT. Protein: CSYSGLGTEAFF.

This clone was seen a handful of times. This sequence joins TRBV11-2 and TRBJ1-6; D is unclear. The germline V and J ends were trimmed by 4 bases and 9 bases, with 16 bases remaining between them. CDR1 SGHAT and CDR2 FQNNGV come from the germline V gene. This CDR3 comprises 15 residues. DNA of the CDR3: TGTGCCAGCAGCTCGGGTCCGGGTCTATCTTCACCCCTCCACTTT. Its translation: CASSSGPGLSSPLHF.

The rearrangement joins TRBV6-5 to TRBJ2-6, with 9 nucleotides matching TRBD1. The CDR3 covers 15 residues. Germline assignment: CDR1 MNHEY and CDR2 SVGAGI. Unmatched junction bases numbered 7, after V lost 10 bases and J lost 3 bases. CDR3 nucleotides: TGTGCCACGCTACAGGGGGCGGTTGGGGCCAACGTCCTGACTTTC. Translated, it gives CATLQGAVGANVLTF.

V gene TRBV19 combines with J gene TRBJ1-5; D gene uncertain. Trimming took off 4 bases at V and 3 bases at J, with 7 bases between the two ends. Germline values: CDR1 LNHDA, CDR2 SQIVND (reference sequence). The CDR3 extends over 13 amino acids. CDR3 in amino acids: CASSNTINQPQHF. CDR3 bases: TGTGCCAGTAGTAATACTATCAATCAGCCCCAGCATTTT.

This sequence joins TRBV6-2 or TRBV6-3 and TRBJ2-7; TRBD1 is a possible D gene (6 bases). V was trimmed by 6 bases and J by 5 bases, leaving 11 bases between them. This CDR3 has 12 amino acids. Germline CDR1 and CDR2: MNHEY and SVGEGT. The CDR3 spells CASSRDNHEQYF. CDR3 DNA: TGTGCCAGCAGCCGGGACAATCACGAGCAGTACTTC.

V gene TRBV10-1 combines with J gene TRBJ1-2; D unclear. Germline V gene lookup returns CDR1 WNHNN and CDR2 SYGVQD (reference sequence). The CDR3 is 13 amino acids. With 0 bases removed from V and 4 bases from J, the gap between germline ends came to 6 bases. In nucleotides, the CDR3 is TGCGCCAGCAGTGAGTCGACGGGCTATGGCTACACCTTC. Protein: CASSESTGYGYTF.

CDR3 coding DNA: TGTGCCAGCAGTTTTAACACAGATACGCAGTATTTT. Protein: CASSFNTDTQYF. The chain employs TRBV28 and TRBJ2-3; D is unclear. The CDR3 contains 12 residues. Germline V lookup: CDR1 MDHEN, CDR2 SYDVKM. Trimming removed 3 bases at V and 2 bases at J, with 3 bases between.

This clone occurred once. The V and J genes are TRBV10-1 and TRBJ2-1, with 8 positions matching TRBD1. This CDR3 contains 15 residues. With 8 bases clipped from V and 3 bases from J, the junction kept 9 bases outside the gene matches. CDR1 is WNHNN, CDR2 SYGVQD, per germline (reference sequence). CDR3 residues: CASADRGGLYNEQFF. The CDR3 DNA follows: TGCGCCAGCGCCGACAGGGGCGGTCTCTACAATGAGCAGTTCTTC.

The chain carries TRBV28 and TRBJ2-7, with 8 bases fitting TRBD2. V trimming: 5 bases; J trimming: 2 bases; junction bases outside the gene matches: 11. Per germline, CDR1 MDHEN and CDR2 SYDVKM. The CDR3 length is 16 residues. The CDR3 DNA follows: TGTGCCAGCAGTAGCCCCGCGGCGGGAGGTCCCTACGAGCAGTACTTC. Protein: CASSSPAAGGPYEQYF.

The chain couples TRBV7-2 to TRBJ1-2; D not resolved. Trimming removed 1 base from V and 8 bases from J, with 17 bases in between. Germline loops: CDR1 SGHTA, CDR2 FQGNSA. The CDR3 consists of 15 residues. The CDR3 DNA reads TGTGCCAGCAGCTTAGTCCCCGGCAACGCAGGCGGCTACACCTTC. Its protein product is CASSLVPGNAGGYTF.

The chain combines TRBV10-3 with TRBJ2-5, with TRBD2 matching 10 bases. CDR1 is ENHRY and CDR2 is SYGVKD in the germline V gene. The CDR3 loop spans 15 amino acids. With V trimmed by 6 bases and J by 2 bases, 6 bases remained unmatched. CDR3 in DNA: TGTGCCATCAGCTCCCCGGGACTAGCGCAAGAGACCCAGTACTTC. Protein sequence: CAISSPGLAQETQYF.

In its sample, this clone was seen once. The genes are TRBV5-6 and TRBJ2-1, with 7 bases fitting TRBD1. Trimming took 0 bases from V and 7 from J; bases not matched to a gene: 1. This CDR3 has 13 residues. Germline values: CDR1 SGHDT, CDR2 YYEEEE. DNA for the CDR3: TGTGCCAGCAGCTTGGCGACAGGGAATGAGCAGTTCTTC. Its protein is CASSLATGNEQFF.

This clone was found once. J is TRBJ1-3 and V is TRBV9, with 8 bases aligning to TRBD1. The germline gives CDR1 SGDLS, CDR2 YYNGEE. V shed 2 bases and J 0 bases; nucleotides not matched to a gene: 7. This CDR3 spans 17 amino acids. The CDR3 sequence is CASSVTPGQDSGNTIYF. DNA for the CDR3: TGTGCCAGCAGCGTGACCCCGGGACAGGACTCTGGAAACACCATATATTTT. Full variable domain (missing parts from reference TRBV9 and TRBJ1-3): DSGVTQTPKHLITATGQRVTLRCSPRSGDLSVYWYQQSLDQGLQFLIQYYNGEERAKGNILERFSAQQFPDLHSELNLSSLELGDSALYFCASSVTPGQDSGNTIYFGEGSWLTVV.

The genes are TRBV4-1 and TRBJ1-5; D not resolved. V was shortened by 4 bases and J by 5 bases, with 9 bases between the two germline ends. Germline CDR1 is MGHRA and CDR2 is YSYEKL. The CDR3 contains 13 residues. CDR3: CASSLDTHQPQHF. The DNA of the CDR3 is TGCGCCAGCAGCCTTGACACTCATCAGCCCCAGCATTTT.

This clone showed up just once. The chain links TRBV11-3 to TRBJ2-2; the D gene is possibly TRBD2 (5 bases). Germline V gives CDR1 SGHNT, CDR2 YENEEA. V was cut by 5 bases and J by 3 bases, with 16 bases left in between. The CDR3 sequence is 16 residues long. The CDR3 reads CASSPPLSAYTGELFF. The CDR3 DNA is TGTGCCAGCAGCCCTCCCCTTAGCGCATACACCGGGGAGCTGTTTTTT.

The gene calls are TRBV2 and TRBJ1-2; 7 bases are a match to TRBD1. Germline V gene data show CDR1 as SNHLY and CDR2 as FYNNEI. The CDR3 has 22 residues. The junction had 30 bases not matched to a gene; V was cut back by 8 bases and J by 0 bases. Here the CDR3 DNA reads TGTGCCAGCCCGAGGAGAGGTGAAAGGGAATTTGGCGGGGACAGTCCTAACTATGGCTACACCTTC. Translating it yields CASPRRGEREFGGDSPNYGYTF.

The V gene is TRBV6-5, the J gene TRBJ2-7, with TRBD2 matching 8 bases. The V gene end was trimmed by 0 bases and the J gene end by 7 bases; junction bases not matched to a gene: 5. The CDR3 loop spans 14 amino acids. Germline V lookup: CDR1 MNHEY, CDR2 SVGAGI. DNA of the CDR3: TGTGCCAGCAGTTACTCCAGGACTAGCATTGAGCAGTACTTC. Protein: CASSYSRTSIEQYF.